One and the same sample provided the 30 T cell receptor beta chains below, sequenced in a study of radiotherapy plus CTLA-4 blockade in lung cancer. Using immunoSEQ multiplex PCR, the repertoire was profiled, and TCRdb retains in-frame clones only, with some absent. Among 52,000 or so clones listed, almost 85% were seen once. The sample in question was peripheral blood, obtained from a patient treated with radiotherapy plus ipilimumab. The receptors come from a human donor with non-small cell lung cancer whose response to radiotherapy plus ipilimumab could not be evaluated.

CDR3 residues: CASRKRTSGSFDTQYF. In nucleotides, the CDR3 is TGTGCCAGCAGAAAACGGACTAGCGGGAGTTTCGATACGCAGTATTTT. V usage is TRBV6-6 and J usage is TRBJ2-3; 13 nucleotides align to TRBD2. Trimming at V came to 6 bases and at J to 6 bases, leaving 9 bases not matched to a gene. This CDR3 comprises 16 residues. CDR1 is MNHNY and CDR2 is SVGAGI in the germline V gene (reference sequence).

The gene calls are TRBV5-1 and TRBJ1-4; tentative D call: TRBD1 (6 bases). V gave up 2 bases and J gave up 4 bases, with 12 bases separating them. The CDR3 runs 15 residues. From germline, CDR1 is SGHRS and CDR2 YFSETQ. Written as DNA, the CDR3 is TGCGCCAGCAGCTTCAAGACAGGTCATAATGAAAAACTGTTTTTT. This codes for CASSFKTGHNEKLFF. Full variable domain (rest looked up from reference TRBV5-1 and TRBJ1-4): KAGVTQTPRYLIKTRGQQVTLSCSPISGHRSVSWYQQTPGQGLQFLFEYFSETQRNKGNFPGRFSGRQFSNSRSEMNVSTLELGDSALYLCASSFKTGHNEKLFFGSGTQLSVL.

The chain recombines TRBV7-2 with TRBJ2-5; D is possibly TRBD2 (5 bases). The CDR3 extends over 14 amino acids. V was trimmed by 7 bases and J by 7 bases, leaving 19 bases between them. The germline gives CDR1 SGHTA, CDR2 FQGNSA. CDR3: CASIQEAGGRTQYF. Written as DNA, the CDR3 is TGTGCCAGCATCCAGGAGGCCGGTGGGCGGACCCAGTACTTC.

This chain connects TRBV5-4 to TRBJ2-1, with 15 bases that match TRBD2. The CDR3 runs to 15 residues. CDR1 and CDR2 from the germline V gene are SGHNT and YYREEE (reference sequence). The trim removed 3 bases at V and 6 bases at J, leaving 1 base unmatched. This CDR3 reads CASSSGLAGGNEQFF. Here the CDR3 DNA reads TGTGCCAGCAGCTCGGGACTAGCGGGAGGCAATGAGCAGTTCTTC.

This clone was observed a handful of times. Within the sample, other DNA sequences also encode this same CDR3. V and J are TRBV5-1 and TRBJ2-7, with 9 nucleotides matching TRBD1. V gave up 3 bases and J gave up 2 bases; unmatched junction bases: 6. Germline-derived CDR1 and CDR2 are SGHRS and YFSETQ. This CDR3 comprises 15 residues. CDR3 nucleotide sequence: TGCGCCAGCAGCTGGGGGGACAGGGCCGCCTACGAGCAGTACTTC. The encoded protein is CASSWGDRAAYEQYF. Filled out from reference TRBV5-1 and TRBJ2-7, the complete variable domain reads KAGVTQTPRYLIKTRGQQVTLSCSPISGHRSVSWYQQTPGQGLQFLFEYFSETQRNKGNFPGRFSGRQFSNSRSEMNVSTLELGDSALYLCASSWGDRAAYEQYFGPGTRLTVT.

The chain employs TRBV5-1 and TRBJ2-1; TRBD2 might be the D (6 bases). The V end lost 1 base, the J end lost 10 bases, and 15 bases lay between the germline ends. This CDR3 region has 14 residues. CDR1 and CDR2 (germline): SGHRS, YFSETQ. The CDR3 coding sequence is TGCGCCAGCAGCTTGTCCCTAGCGAGGGGAGAGCAGTTCTTC. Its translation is CASSLSLARGEQFF.

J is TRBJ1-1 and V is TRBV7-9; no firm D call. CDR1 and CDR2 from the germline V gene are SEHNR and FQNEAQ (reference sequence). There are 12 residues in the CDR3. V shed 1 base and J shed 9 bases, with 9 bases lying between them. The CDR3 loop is CASSLVREKAFF. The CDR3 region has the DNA TGTGCCAGCAGCTTAGTAAGAGAGAAAGCTTTCTTT.

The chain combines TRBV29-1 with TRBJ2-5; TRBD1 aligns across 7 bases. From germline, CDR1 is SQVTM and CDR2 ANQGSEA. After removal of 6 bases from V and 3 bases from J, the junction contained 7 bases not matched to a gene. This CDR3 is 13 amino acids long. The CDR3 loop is CSVIRTGKETQYF. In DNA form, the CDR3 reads TGCAGCGTGATTCGGACAGGAAAAGAGACCCAGTACTTC. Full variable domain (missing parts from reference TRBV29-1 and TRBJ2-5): SAVISQKPSRDICQRGTSLTIQCQVDSQVTMMFWYRQQPGQSLTLIATANQGSEATYESGFVIDKFPISRPNLTFSTLTVSNMSPEDSSIYLCSVIRTGKETQYFGPGTRLLVL.

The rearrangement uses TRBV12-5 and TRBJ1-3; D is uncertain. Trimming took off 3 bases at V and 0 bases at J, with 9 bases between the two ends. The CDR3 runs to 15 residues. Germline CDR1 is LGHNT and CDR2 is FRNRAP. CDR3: CASGFGGGSGNTIYF. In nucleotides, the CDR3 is TGTGCTAGTGGTTTTGGAGGAGGCTCTGGAAACACCATATATTTT. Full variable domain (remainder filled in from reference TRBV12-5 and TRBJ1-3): DARVTQTPRHKVTEMGQEVTMRCQPILGHNTVFWYRQTMMQGLELLAYFRNRAPLDDSGMPKDRFSAEMPDATLATLKIQPSEPRDSAVYFCASGFGGGSGNTIYFGEGSWLTVV.

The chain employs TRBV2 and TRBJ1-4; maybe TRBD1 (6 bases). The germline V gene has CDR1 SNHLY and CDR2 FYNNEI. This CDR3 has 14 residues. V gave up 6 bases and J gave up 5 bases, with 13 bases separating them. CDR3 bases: TGTGCCAGCAGGGCACAGGGCGGAAATGAAAAACTGTTTTTT. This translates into CASRAQGGNEKLFF.

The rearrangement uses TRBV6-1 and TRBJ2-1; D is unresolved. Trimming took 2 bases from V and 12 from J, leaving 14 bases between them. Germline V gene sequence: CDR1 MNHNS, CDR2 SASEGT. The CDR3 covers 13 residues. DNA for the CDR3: TGTGCCAGCAGTGAAACATCCCCCCAGTTGCAGTTCTTC. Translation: CASSETSPQLQFF.

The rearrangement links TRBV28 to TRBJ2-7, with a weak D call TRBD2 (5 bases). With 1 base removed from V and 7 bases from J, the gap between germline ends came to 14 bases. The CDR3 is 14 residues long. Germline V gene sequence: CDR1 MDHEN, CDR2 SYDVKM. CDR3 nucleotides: TGTGCCAGCAGTTTATTCGTGGGATCGGGGGAGCAGTACTTC. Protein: CASSLFVGSGEQYF.

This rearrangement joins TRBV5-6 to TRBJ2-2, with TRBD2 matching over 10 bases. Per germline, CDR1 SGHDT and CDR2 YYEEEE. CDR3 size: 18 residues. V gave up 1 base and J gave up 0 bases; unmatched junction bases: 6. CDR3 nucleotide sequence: TGTGCCAGCAGCTTGAGGACTAGCGGATATCCGAACACCGGGGAGCTGTTTTTT. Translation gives CASSLRTSGYPNTGELFF.

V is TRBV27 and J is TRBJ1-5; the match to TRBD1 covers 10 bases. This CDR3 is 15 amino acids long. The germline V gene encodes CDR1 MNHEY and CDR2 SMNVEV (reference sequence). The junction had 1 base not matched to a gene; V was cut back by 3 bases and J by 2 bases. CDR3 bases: TGTGCCAGCAGTTTGGGGACAGGGGGCAATCAGCCCCAGCATTTT. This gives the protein CASSLGTGGNQPQHF.

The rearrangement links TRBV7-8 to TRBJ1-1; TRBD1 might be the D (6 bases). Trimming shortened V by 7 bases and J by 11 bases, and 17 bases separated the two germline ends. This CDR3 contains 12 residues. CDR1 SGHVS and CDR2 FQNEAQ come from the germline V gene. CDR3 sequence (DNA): TGTGCCAGCACTAACCCTGGGGGCAACGCTTTCTTT. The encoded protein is CASTNPGGNAFF.

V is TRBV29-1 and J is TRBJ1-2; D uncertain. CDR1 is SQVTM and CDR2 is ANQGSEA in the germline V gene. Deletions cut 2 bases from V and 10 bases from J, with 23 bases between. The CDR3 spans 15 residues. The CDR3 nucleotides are TGCAGCGTTGAATCTCAGGAGGGTGGTCCCACCTCCTACACCTTC. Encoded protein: CSVESQEGGPTSYTF. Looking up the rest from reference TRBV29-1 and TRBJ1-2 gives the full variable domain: SAVISQKPSRDICQRGTSLTIQCQVDSQVTMMFWYRQQPGQSLTLIATANQGSEATYESGFVIDKFPISRPNLTFSTLTVSNMSPEDSSIYLCSVESQEGGPTSYTFGSGTRLTVV.

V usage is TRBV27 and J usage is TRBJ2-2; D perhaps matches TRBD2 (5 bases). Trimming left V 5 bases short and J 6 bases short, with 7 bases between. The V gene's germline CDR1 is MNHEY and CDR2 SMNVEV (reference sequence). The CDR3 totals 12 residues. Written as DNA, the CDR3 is TGTGCCAGCAGTCTACTAGCCGGGGAGCTGTTTTTT. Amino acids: CASSLLAGELFF.

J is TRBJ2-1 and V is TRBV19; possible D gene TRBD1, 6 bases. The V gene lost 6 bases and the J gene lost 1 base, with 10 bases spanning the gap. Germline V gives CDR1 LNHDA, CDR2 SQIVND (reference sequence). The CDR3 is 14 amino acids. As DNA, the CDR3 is TGTGCCAGTAGAAACAGGGAGTCCTACAATGAGCAGTTCTTC. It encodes CASRNRESYNEQFF.

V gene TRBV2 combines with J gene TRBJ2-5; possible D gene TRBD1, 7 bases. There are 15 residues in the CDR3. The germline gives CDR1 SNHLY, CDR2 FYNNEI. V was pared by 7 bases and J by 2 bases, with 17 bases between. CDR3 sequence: CASNRQGGRQETQYF. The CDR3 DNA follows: TGTGCCAGCAACAGACAGGGTGGGAGGCAAGAGACCCAGTACTTC.

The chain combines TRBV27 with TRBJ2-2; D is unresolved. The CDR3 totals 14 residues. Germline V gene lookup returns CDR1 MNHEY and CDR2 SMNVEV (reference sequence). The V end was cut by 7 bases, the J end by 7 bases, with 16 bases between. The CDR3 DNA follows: TGTGCCAGCACCTCCGCCGGTCATCTCGGGGAGCTGTTTTTT. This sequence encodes CASTSAGHLGELFF.

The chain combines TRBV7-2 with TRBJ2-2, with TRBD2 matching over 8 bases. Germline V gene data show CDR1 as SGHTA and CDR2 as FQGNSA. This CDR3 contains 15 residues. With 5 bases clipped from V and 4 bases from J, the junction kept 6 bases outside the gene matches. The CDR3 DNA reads TGTGCCAGCAGCACTCGGGGGGGAGTCACCGGGGAGCTGTTTTTT. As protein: CASSTRGGVTGELFF.

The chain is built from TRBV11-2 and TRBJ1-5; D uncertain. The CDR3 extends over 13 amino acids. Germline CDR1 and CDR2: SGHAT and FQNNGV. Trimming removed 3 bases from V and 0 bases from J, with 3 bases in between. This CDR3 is CASSFNSNQPQHF. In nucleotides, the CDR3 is TGTGCCAGCAGCTTTAATAGCAATCAGCCCCAGCATTTT.

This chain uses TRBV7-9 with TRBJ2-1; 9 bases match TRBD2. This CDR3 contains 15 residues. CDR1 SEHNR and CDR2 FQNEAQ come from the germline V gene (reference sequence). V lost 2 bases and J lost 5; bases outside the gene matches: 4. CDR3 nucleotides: TGTGCCAGCAGCTTATCTGGGACTAGCAACAATGAGCAGTTCTTC. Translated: CASSLSGTSNNEQFF.

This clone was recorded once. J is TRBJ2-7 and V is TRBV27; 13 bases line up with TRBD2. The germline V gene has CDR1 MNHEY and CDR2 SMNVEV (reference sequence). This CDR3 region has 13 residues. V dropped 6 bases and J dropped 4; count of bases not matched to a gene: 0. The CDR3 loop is CASRTSGGYEQYF. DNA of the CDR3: TGTGCCAGCAGGACTAGCGGGGGGTACGAGCAGTACTTC.

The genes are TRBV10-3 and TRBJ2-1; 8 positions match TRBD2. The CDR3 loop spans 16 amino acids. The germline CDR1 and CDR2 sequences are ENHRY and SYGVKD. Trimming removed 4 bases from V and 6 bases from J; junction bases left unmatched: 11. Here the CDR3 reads CAISGSPGGPINEQFF. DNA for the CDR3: TGTGCCATCAGTGGATCCCCGGGGGGGCCAATCAATGAGCAGTTCTTC.

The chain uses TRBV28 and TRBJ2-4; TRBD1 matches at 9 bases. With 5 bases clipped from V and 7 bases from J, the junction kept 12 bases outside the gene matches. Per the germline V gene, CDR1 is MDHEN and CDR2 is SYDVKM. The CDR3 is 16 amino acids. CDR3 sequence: CASSRGLQGARNIQYF. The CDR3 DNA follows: TGTGCCAGCAGTCGAGGATTACAGGGGGCTCGTAACATTCAGTACTTC.

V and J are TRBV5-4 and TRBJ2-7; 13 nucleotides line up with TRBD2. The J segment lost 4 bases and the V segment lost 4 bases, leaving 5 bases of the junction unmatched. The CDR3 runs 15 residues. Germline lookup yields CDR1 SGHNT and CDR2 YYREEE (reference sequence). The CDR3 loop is CASSTSGGAIYEQYF. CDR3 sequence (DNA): TGTGCCAGCAGCACTAGCGGGGGGGCCATTTACGAGCAGTACTTC.

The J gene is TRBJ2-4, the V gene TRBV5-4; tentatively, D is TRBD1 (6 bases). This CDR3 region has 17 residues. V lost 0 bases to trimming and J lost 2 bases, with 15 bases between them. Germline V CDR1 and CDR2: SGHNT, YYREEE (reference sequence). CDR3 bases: TGTGCCAGCAGCTTGGGACGTGGGGGCGATTCCAAAAACATTCAGTACTTC. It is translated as CASSLGRGGDSKNIQYF.

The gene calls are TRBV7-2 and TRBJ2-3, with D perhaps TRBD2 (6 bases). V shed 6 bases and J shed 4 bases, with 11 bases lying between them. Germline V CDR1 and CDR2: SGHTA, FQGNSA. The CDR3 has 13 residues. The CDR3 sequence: CASRVIAADTQYF. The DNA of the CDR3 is TGTGCCAGCAGAGTCATAGCGGCAGATACGCAGTATTTT.

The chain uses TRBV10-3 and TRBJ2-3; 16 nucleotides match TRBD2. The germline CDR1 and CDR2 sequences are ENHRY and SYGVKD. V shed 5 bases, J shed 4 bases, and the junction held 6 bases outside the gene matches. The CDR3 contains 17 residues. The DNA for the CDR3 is TGTGCCATCAGTCCCGGGACTAGCGGGGGGGTCTCAGATACGCAGTATTTT. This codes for CAISPGTSGGVSDTQYF.